These 20 T cell receptor beta chains came from one sample sequenced in a study of blood T cells in healthy people across ages. The authors ran a second PCR of roughly 7 to 11 cycles using a sample-barcoded 5' primer and a J-beta primer mix. Via MiXCR, TCRdb re-called the 5' RACE reads, giving one row per CDR3 protein. The table records 1.4 million to 1.5 million distinct CDR3 sequences, roughly 45% of them present only once. The sample taken for sequencing was blood. The receptors were gathered from a woman between 18 and 29 years old in good health.

The CDR3 coding sequence is TGTGCCAGCAGTCCTGACAGGTTAACCTACGAGCAGTACTTC. This translates into CASSPDRLTYEQYF. J is TRBJ2-7 and V is TRBV12-3 or TRBV12-4; perhaps TRBD1 as D (6 bases). The CDR3 runs to 14 residues. Deletions cut 5 bases from V and 2 bases from J, with 13 bases between.

This clonotype has just a few counts. The chain couples TRBV4-2 to TRBJ1-1; TRBD1 agrees at 11 bases. The CDR3 sequence is 17 residues long. In germline, CDR1 is LGHNA, CDR2 YNFKEQ. With 4 bases clipped from V and 1 base from J, the junction kept 8 bases outside the gene matches. The CDR3 here is CASSPLGQGAENTEAFF. In DNA form, the CDR3 reads TGTGCCAGCAGCCCGTTAGGACAGGGGGCAGAGAACACTGAAGCTTTCTTT.

The V gene is TRBV5-1, the J gene TRBJ1-5; D gene unclear. CDR1 SGHRS and CDR2 YFSETQ come from the germline V gene. V was cut by 2 bases and J by 5 bases, with 11 bases left in between. This CDR3 comprises 14 residues. The DNA of the CDR3 is TGCGCCAGCAGCTTAGGGCAGCGCTATCAGCCCCAGCATTTT. This sequence encodes CASSLGQRYQPQHF.

CDR3 residues: CASSFRGAGGPYNEQYF. The CDR3 DNA reads TGTGCCAGCAGTTTTCGAGGGGCGGGAGGGCCGTACAATGAGCAGTACTTC. The rearrangement uses TRBV27 and TRBJ2-1; 9 nucleotides line up with TRBD2. The better agreement between TRBJ2-7 and the DNA end casts doubt on the J call. This CDR3 is built from 17 residues. CDR1 MNHEY and CDR2 SMNVEV come from the germline V gene (reference sequence).

The V gene is TRBV6-5, the J gene TRBJ2-3; 11 bases are a match to TRBD2. CDR1 and CDR2 (germline): MNHEY, SVGAGI. The CDR3 is 16 amino acids. The ends lost 2 bases at V and 5 bases at J; junction bases unmatched: 6. DNA for the CDR3: TGTGCCAGCAGTTACGCCGGGACTAGCGGAGGAGATACGCAGTATTTT. Its protein is CASSYAGTSGGDTQYF.

This chain uses TRBV3-1 with TRBJ2-4, with 8 bases aligning to TRBD2. Trimming took 1 base from V and 8 from J; bases not matched to a gene: 4. CDR3 length: 14 amino acids. Germline V gene data show CDR1 as LGHDT and CDR2 as YNNKEL (reference sequence). CDR3 amino acids: CASSQAGGGDIQYF. The CDR3 DNA reads as TGTGCCAGCAGCCAAGCGGGAGGGGGAGACATTCAGTACTTC.

The V call is TRBV6-5, the J call TRBJ2-7; D unclear. Trimming removed 5 bases at V and 6 bases at J, with 20 bases between. The CDR3 covers 15 residues. Looked up from germline, CDR1 is MNHEY and CDR2 is SVGAGI. CDR3: CASSLTWELRLEQYF. The CDR3 bases are TGTGCCAGCAGTCTCACCTGGGAACTGCGGCTCGAGCAGTACTTC.

The rearrangement uses TRBV28 and TRBJ1-5; D remains ambiguous. Germline V gene lookup returns CDR1 MDHEN and CDR2 SYDVKM. CDR3 length: 15 residues. Trimming removed 2 bases at V and 3 bases at J, with 11 bases between. The CDR3 loop is CASSLHTADNQPQHF. The CDR3 DNA is TGTGCCAGCAGTTTACACACAGCAGACAATCAGCCCCAGCATTTT.

The rearrangement uses TRBV7-9 and TRBJ2-3, with 7 bases matching TRBD1. Germline V lookup: CDR1 SEHNR, CDR2 FQNEAQ (reference sequence). The CDR3 is 15 amino acids. V was clipped by 5 bases and J by 2 bases; unmatched bases: 7. The CDR3 nucleotides are TGTGCCAGCAGCACCGGGGACAGAACCACAGATACGCAGTATTTT. Its translation is CASSTGDRTTDTQYF.

This clonotype was seen only a few times. The rearrangement links TRBV5-1 to TRBJ2-1, with D tentatively TRBD2 (6 bases). This CDR3 region has 15 residues. With 5 bases removed from V and 4 bases from J, the gap between germline ends came to 16 bases. Germline lookup yields CDR1 SGHRS and CDR2 YFSETQ. CDR3 in amino acids: CASRETLAIYNEQFF. Written as DNA, the CDR3 is TGCGCCAGCAGGGAAACACTAGCTATATACAATGAGCAGTTCTTC.

The chain couples TRBV6-4 to TRBJ2-1; D unresolved. The CDR3 length is 16 residues. Germline assignment: CDR1 MRHNA and CDR2 SNTAGT. Trimming took off 3 bases at V and 0 bases at J, with 12 bases between the two ends. The CDR3 DNA is TGTGCCAGCAGTGAGAACCCGTTACTCTCCTACAATGAGCAGTTCTTC. Residues: CASSENPLLSYNEQFF.

In its sample, this clonotype was seen a few times. This rearrangement joins TRBV9 to TRBJ2-7; D perhaps matches TRBD1 (5 bases). V was cut by 4 bases and J by 1 base, with 9 bases left in between. This CDR3 is built from 13 residues. Germline V gene lookup returns CDR1 SGDLS and CDR2 YYNGEE. CDR3 in amino acids: CASSIQGSYEQYF. As DNA, the CDR3 is TGTGCCAGCAGCATCCAGGGTTCCTACGAGCAGTACTTC.

The chain has TRBV10-3 and TRBJ1-2, with no clear D. This CDR3 is built from 13 residues. Germline V gene sequence: CDR1 ENHRY, CDR2 SYGVKD. The ends were cut back, 0 bases at V and 6 bases at J, with 8 bases in the middle. The CDR3 DNA sequence: TGTGCCATCAGTGAGTCAAACGTGGATGGCTACACCTTC. Its protein product is CAISESNVDGYTF.

The rearrangement links TRBV7-9 to TRBJ2-3; D gene uncertain. V lost 4 bases, J lost 6 bases, and 20 bases lay in between. Looked up from germline, CDR1 is SEHNR and CDR2 is FQNEAQ (reference sequence). The CDR3 has 16 residues. The CDR3 coding sequence is TGTGCCAGCAGCTATACACCTACCTCAGTGATGGATACGCAGTATTTT. It translates to CASSYTPTSVMDTQYF.

This chain links TRBV20-1 with TRBJ2-7; D tentatively reads TRBD1 or TRBD2 (6 bases each). CDR3 length: 14 residues. V shed 1 base and J shed 5 bases, with 15 bases lying between them. Germline V lookup: CDR1 DFQATT, CDR2 SNEGSKA (reference sequence). CDR3 sequence reads: CSARASGGIHEQYF. DNA of the CDR3: TGCAGTGCTAGAGCCTCCGGGGGCATTCACGAGCAGTACTTC.

The genes are TRBV29-1 and TRBJ2-5; D is ambiguous. V was shortened by 2 bases and J by 5 bases, with 9 bases between the two germline ends. This CDR3 is 12 amino acids long. Germline V lookup: CDR1 SQVTM, CDR2 ANQGSEA. For the CDR3, the DNA is TGCAGCGTTGAATCGGGCGCGGAGACCCAGTACTTC. Translating it yields CSVESGAETQYF.

The chain couples TRBV20-1 to TRBJ2-1, with 11 bases identical to TRBD2. Germline assignment: CDR1 DFQATT and CDR2 SNEGSKA (reference sequence). V shed 0 bases, J shed 1 base, and the junction held 8 bases outside the gene matches. This CDR3 has 18 amino acids. The CDR3 DNA follows: TGCAGTGCTAGAGATCCTAGCGGGAGGCGTCTATCCTACAATGAGCAGTTCTTC. Translation gives CSARDPSGRRLSYNEQFF.

In its sample, this clonotype was seen once. The rearrangement links TRBV10-3 to TRBJ2-2; 8 nucleotides agree with TRBD2. The CDR3 covers 14 residues. After removal of 10 bases from V and 8 bases from J, the junction contained 12 bases not matched to a gene. The germline CDR1 and CDR2 sequences are ENHRY and SYGVKD. This CDR3 is CATNTGLGIGELFF. The CDR3 bases are TGTGCCACTAATACGGGACTAGGTATTGGGGAGCTGTTTTTT.

This clonotype occurred a few times. This chain connects TRBV21-1 to TRBJ1-6; TRBD1, the table's D call, lacks a check against the DNA. TRBV21-1 is classified as a pseudogene. CDR3 length equals 17 residues. The CDR3 is CASSKLPRGRLSTPLHF. The CDR3 nucleotides are TGTGCCAGCAGCAAACTCCCCCGCGGCCGGCTAAGTACACCCCTCCACTTT.

The chain employs TRBV7-2 and TRBJ2-1; TRBD2 matches 9 bases. The CDR3 contains 16 residues. With V trimmed by 0 bases and J by 7 bases, 7 bases remained unmatched. Germline-derived CDR1 and CDR2 are SGHTA and FQGNSA. CDR3 amino acids: CASSLAAGLAANEQFF. CDR3 coding DNA: TGTGCCAGCAGCTTAGCGGCGGGACTAGCTGCGAATGAGCAGTTCTTC.